This T cell receptor (beta chain) derives from a study of cytomegalovirus exposure and HLA in healthy donors (dated 2017 in TCRdb). Regarding the study in general: An earlier analysis of several hundred of the donors reported about 250 Gb of sequence data and more than 90 million unique TCR beta sequences from 190 million or so T cells. An early release that covered around 590 HLA-typed donors contained 250 to 350 gigabases of sequencing data and about 93 million unique TCR sequences. Among the roughly 400 genotyped donors, about 85% belonged to the genetic ancestry cluster associated with self-reported Caucasian donors. The study aimed to test whether signatures of past pathogen exposure could be identified by cataloging public T cell receptors. The T cell repertoires of several hundred subjects were profiled by immunosequencing and related to cytomegalovirus serostatus. Besides the first cohort of around 700 subjects, a separate validation cohort made up of 90 to 150 different subjects was used. To predict cytomegalovirus infection status, the study combined high-throughput TCR immunosequencing, statistical association of individual TCRs with disease status, and machine learning. To study patterns of TCR occurrence, a later analysis re-analyzed previously published TCR beta repertoires from hundreds of donors and added high-resolution HLA genotyping. Rather than using new phenotypic data, the later analysis identified candidate immune exposures from TCR beta sequences and from how often those sequences occurred across donors. An earlier analysis of about 620 of the donors applied high-throughput TCR beta sequencing to assess whether each TCR beta V gene segment acted as functional or pseudogenic. Donor age, sex, ethnicity and CMV serostatus were compiled alongside the repertoire data. A later genetic analysis used genome-wide SNP genotypes for about three fifths of the 666 donors, treating that subset as a discovery cohort. All discovery cohort repertoires had been generated using a single sequencing platform. Both class I and class II loci were covered by HLA typing, at four-digit resolution. The number of donors typed differed by locus, with 629-630 for A, B, C, DRB1 and DQB1, 522 for DQA1, over 600 for DPA1, and around 450 for DPB1. Roughly 5 DR-DQ haplotypes were handled as single units for association and clustering, since linkage in the cohort was strong. On average, 235,054 unique TCR beta nucleotide sequences were sequenced per donor among a few hundred genotyped donors of the cohort, with 15% to 20% of those sequences being non-productive. Study-wide conclusions, independent of this receptor: Because HLA typing was unavailable for some donors at each locus, only the typed subset was used in association tests. A later analysis found that most CMV-associated TCR beta chains appeared HLA-restricted, with HLA associations seemingly driven largely by CMV exposure. Three of the identified cytomegalovirus-associated TCR beta chains were confirmed in vitro to be specific for cytomegalovirus antigens. An association between a missense DCLRE1C variant and V-gene and J-gene trimming of TCR beta chains was found in a later genetic analysis and replicated in an independent cohort. A cluster of highly shared sequence variants was judged likely to represent a technical artifact of the sequencing pipeline. The classifier was reported to diagnose cytomegalovirus status with high specificity and sensitivity in both the original and validation cohorts. According to a later analysis, parvovirus B19, influenza, CMV and Epstein-Barr virus appeared linked to several top co-occurrence clusters. In a later analysis, some 18,000 TCR beta sequences were associated with specific HLA alleles at a false discovery rate of 0.05. A further reported finding was that TCR beta sequences accurately predicted the HLA-A and HLA-B alleles for most subjects in the first cohort. According to a later analysis, TCR association rates differed among HLA loci, with DRB1 alleles showing the most associated TCRs and HLA-C alleles showing the fewest. In a later analysis, HLA-associated TCR beta chains were found to be more clonally expanded and to have lower generation probabilities than equally common non-associated chains. It was suggested by the authors that the approach could potentially be generalized to other disease states and immunological phenotypes. Some IMGT-functional V segments, including TRBV6-2 and TRBV6-3, could not be told apart with the 87-base-pair reads, so those segments were excluded. Because counts were too low, seventeen rarely observed V segments, including chromosome 9 orphons, were excluded from the earlier analysis of under 650 of the donors. A total of 150 or so TCR beta chains were listed by the study as associated with cytomegalovirus. In an earlier analysis of some 500 of the donors, most TCR beta V segments were observed in productive rearrangements about 87% or about 30% of the time, broadly matching IMGT annotations. This cohort had only TCR beta chains sequenced, and the lack of alpha or paired-chain data limited which features could be detected. Sequencing depth was assumed to be roughly uniform across donors in the presence/absence analyses, though that assumption may not hold. Across donors, most TCR sequences were observed very rarely, whereas some public TCRs were present in many individuals. Strong co-occurrence of HLA alleles, especially DR and DQ, made assigning TCR associations to individual alleles difficult. Correlated functional status among segregating V segments might reflect linkage disequilibrium, but an unknown experimental factor could not be ruled out. Immune exposure information for the cohort was limited to CMV serostatus. According to a later genetic analysis, donors in an Asian-associated ancestry cluster had fewer N-insertions in productive TCRs than the approximately 610-donor mean.

The germline ends are 20 bases apart after V is trimmed by 8 bases and J by 9 bases. CDR1 SNHLY and CDR2 FYNNEI were looked up in the germline V gene. The CDR3, from cysteine to phenylalanine, totals 14 residues. This entry keeps only the CDR3 DNA: 42 bases, framed from base 1. In total, approximately 700 healthy bone marrow donors made up the cohort. At the time of sampling, every cohort member was nominally healthy, though immune exposures that went unrecorded were likely present. The donor was CMV seropositive and belonged to the group of 270 or so seropositive cohort members. Every donor gave a peripheral blood sample, and the peripheral blood mononuclear cells from that sample were used for TCR beta sequencing. Genomic DNA was extracted from the blood cell samples with the Qiagen DNeasy Blood Extraction Kit. Libraries came from the immunoSEQ multiplex PCR assay. For the multiplex PCR, a mixture combining 60 forward primers for TCR Vbeta segments and 13 reverse primers for TCR Jbeta segments was used. The CDR3 region of rearranged TCR beta genes was amplified from genomic DNA by a multiplex PCR assay. On the Illumina HiSeq System, the amplified TCR beta libraries were sequenced as 87-base-pair reads. The paper's processing steps were these. A later analysis tallied around 80 million unique TCR beta chains across the 610 or so repertoires, and around 12 million of those chains were shared by two or more donors. Raw reads were error-corrected and collapsed into unique sequences with a nearest-neighbor algorithm that merged closely related sequences to remove PCR and sequencing errors. CDR3 sequences were aligned to IMGT reference sequences to assign V, D and J gene segments. For a sequence to be retained, at least a six-nucleotide match to both a V gene segment and a J gene segment was required. Rearrangements were called productive when the CDR3 lacked stop codons and stayed in frame with V and J; all others were non-productive. Following IMGT convention, CDR3 was defined as the stretch from the second conserved V-encoded cysteine to the conserved J-encoded phenylalanine. The earlier analysis of about 610 of the donors excluded any sequence lacking an unambiguous match to a single V gene segment. An earlier analysis of fewer than 750 of the donors called V segments functional above 56.7% productive rearrangements and segregating when the between-donor standard deviation exceeded 5%. A statistical classification framework was developed to diagnose cytomegalovirus status using the catalog of TCR beta chain sequences. In a later analysis, TCR nucleotide sequences were compared against IMGT/GENE-DB human TR gene sequences so that V and J genes could be assigned. Using the TCRdist pipeline, a later analysis assigned CDR3 sequences along with most-parsimonious VDJ recombination scenarios. In a later analysis, every TCR beta chain was defined by the combination of its CDR3 amino acid sequence and its V-gene family, and reads without a unique V-gene family were dropped. In a later analysis, approximately 590 highly shared, low-generation-probability nucleotide sequences were removed to address suspected cross-contamination and a sequencing artifact. For each public chain, a later analysis derived a clonal expansion index from normalized ranks of inferred template counts within each repertoire. A later analysis computed generation probabilities with a VDJ recombination model fitted to out-of-frame rearrangements, and checked the results against IGoR. Hypergeometric tests were used in a later analysis to score TCR-TCR, TCR-HLA and TCR-CMV co-occurrence, with a repertoire-size bias correction applied to the TCR pairs. To estimate false discovery rates, a later analysis permuted the HLA or CMV assignments 20 times. In a later analysis, co-occurring TCRs were grouped using DBSCAN, with TCRdist sequence similarity added in when clustering inside HLA-allele-positive subsets. Repertoires with fewer than 30,000 or more than 120,000 public chains, plus five repertoires with anomalous nucleotide sharing, were excluded from co-occurrence clustering. Not all clones reach the TCRdb copy of this immuneACCESS table, which keeps in-frame sequences only. Checked studies attribute under half of the gap to unresolved V genes and leave the rest unexplained. V and J calls and clone size come straight from that table; D and trimming were deduced from the DNA. The sample has 95,000 to 150,000 clones on record, approximately 76% of them singletons. The top ten hold over 25% of the sample.

A remark on this clone: There is no known antigen for this receptor. Nothing much larger sits one base from this clone, and base qualities are not available.

Input material: PBMCs. This sequence was found in a man between 60 and 75 years old in good health and CMV-seropositive. The sequence is built from TRBV2 and TRBJ1-5, and possibly TRBD1, on 6 matching bases. The CDR3 sequence is CASARGGGPSPQHF. In nucleotides, the sequence is TGTGCCAGCGCCCGAGGCGGGGGCCCCTCGCCCCAGCATTTT. With the portions outside the CDR3 filled from the reference TRBV2 and TRBJ1-5 genes, the complete variable region becomes EPEVTQTPSHQVTQMGQEVILRCVPISNHLYFYWYRQILGQKVEFLVSFYNNEISEKSEIFDDQFSVERPDGSNFTLKIRSTKLEDSAMYFCASARGGGPSPQHFGDGTRLSIL.